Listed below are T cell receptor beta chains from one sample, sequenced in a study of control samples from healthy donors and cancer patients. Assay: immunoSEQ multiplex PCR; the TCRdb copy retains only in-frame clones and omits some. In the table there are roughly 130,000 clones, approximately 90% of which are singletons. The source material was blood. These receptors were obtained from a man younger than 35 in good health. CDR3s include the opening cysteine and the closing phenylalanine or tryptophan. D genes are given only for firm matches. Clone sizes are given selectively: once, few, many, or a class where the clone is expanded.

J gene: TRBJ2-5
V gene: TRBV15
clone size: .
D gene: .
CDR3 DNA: TGTGCCACCAGCAGTTCGGGGCCGGGGAAGGAGACCCAGTACTTC
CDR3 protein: CATSSSGPGKETQYF

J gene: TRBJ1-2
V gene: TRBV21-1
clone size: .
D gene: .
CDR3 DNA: TGTGCCAGCAGCGGAACGTCCTATGGCTACACCTTC
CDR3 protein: CASSGTSYGYTF

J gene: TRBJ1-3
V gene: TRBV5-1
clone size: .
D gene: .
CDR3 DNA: TGCGCCAGCAGCGTCACAGGGAGCTCTGGAAACACCATATATTTT
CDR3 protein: CASSVTGSSGNTIYF

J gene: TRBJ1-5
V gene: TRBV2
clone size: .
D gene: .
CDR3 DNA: TGTGCCAGCACTCGCGGCGGGGGCAATCAGCCCCAGCATTTT
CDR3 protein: CASTRGGGNQPQHF

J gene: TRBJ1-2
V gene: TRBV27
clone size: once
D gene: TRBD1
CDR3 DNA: TGTGCCAGCAGTTTATCGACCTCGGGACAGGGCTCCGTCACCTTC
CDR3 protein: CASSLSTSGQGSVTF

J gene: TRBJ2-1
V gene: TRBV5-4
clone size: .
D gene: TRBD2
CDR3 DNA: TGTGCCAGCAGCTTGGGAGCGGGGTTCAGTGAGCAGTTCTTC
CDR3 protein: CASSLGAGFSEQFF

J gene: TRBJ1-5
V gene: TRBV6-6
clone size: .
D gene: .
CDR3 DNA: TGTGCCAGCATGATTTACCAGGATAGCAATCAGCCCCAGCATTTT
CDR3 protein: CASMIYQDSNQPQHF

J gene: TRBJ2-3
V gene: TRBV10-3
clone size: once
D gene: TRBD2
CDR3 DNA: TGTGCCATCAGTGAGAGGCTAGCGGGGGAGTCTAGCACAGATACGCAGTATTTT
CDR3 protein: CAISERLAGESSTDTQYF

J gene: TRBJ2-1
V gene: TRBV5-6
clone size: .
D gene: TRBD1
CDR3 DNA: TGTGCCAGCAGCTTTGGGACAGTCAATGAGCAGTTCTTC
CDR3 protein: CASSFGTVNEQFF

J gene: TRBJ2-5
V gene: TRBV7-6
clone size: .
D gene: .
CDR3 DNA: TGTGCCAGCAGCTTGGGAGGCGGGTCCCCAAGAGAGACCCAGTACTTC
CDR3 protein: CASSLGGGSPRETQYF

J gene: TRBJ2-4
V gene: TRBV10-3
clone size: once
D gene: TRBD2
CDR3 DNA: TGTGCCATCAGCCCCACAGGCACGGGAGGTAAAAACATTCAGTACTTC
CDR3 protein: CAISPTGTGGKNIQYF

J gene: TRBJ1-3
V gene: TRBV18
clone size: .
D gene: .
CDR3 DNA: TGTGCCAGCTCACCAGGGGGCTTTGGAAACACCATATATTTT
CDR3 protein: CASSPGGFGNTIYF

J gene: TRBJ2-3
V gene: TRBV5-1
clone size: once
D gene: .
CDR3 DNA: TGCGCCAGTAAAGAAGGCACAGATACGCAGTATTTT
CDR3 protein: CASKEGTDTQYF

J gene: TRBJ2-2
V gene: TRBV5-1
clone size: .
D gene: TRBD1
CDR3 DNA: TGCGCCAGCAGCCCTACCCAGGGGGCGGACACCGGGGAGCTGTTTTTT
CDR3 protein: CASSPTQGADTGELFF

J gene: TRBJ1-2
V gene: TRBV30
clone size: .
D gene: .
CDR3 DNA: TGTGCCTGGAGTCTAGTCCGGGACCGCTCCTATGGCTACACCTTC
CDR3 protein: CAWSLVRDRSYGYTF

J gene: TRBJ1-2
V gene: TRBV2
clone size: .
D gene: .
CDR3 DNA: TGTGCCAGCAGTGACGGGGGGCGTGGGGGCTACACCTTC
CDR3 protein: CASSDGGRGGYTF

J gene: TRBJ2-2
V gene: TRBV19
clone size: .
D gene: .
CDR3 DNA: TGTGCCAGTAGTATAACGAGTAGTCGGAACACCGGGGAGCTGTTTTTT
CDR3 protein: CASSITSSRNTGELFF